This T cell receptor beta chain emerged from a study of blood T cell repertoires in COVID-19. For the study at large: The samples span acute and convalescent COVID-19 from the United States, Italy and Spain. T cells, B-cell-depleted T cells, or PBMCs provided the cDNA or gDNA that served as material.

Germline V gives CDR1 ENHRY, CDR2 SYGVKD. Between the trimmed V and J ends, which lost 0 bases and 6 bases, there was a span of 8 bases. The CDR3 has 13 amino acids. Categorization into cohorts depended on clinical history that participants reported. Per the authors' pipeline: Amplified reference gene primers provided the basis for estimating nucleated cell counts. TCRdb's copy holds only in-frame clones and misses some; the assay was immunoSEQ multiplex PCR. The V and J calls and clone size come from that table; D and trimming were worked out from the DNA. The sample has about 400,000 clones, more than 85% seen once.

Sample: PBMCs or T cells enriched from blood (not recorded which). This receptor was identified in a woman between 25 and 40 years old who had recovered from COVID-19. The gene calls are TRBV10-3 and TRBJ1-2, with D perhaps TRBD1 (5 bases). CDR3 protein: CAISESGGDGYTF. Written as DNA, the CDR3 is TGTGCCATCAGTGAGTCGGGAGGGGATGGCTACACCTTC.